This T cell receptor (beta chain) was sequenced for a study of blood T cells in healthy people across ages. The overall study: T cells yielded about one barcoded beta molecule per two cells through template switching. Study-wide results and limits: Because sorting was not performed, PBMCs prevented conclusive naive versus antigen-experienced comparison. Expanded clonotype shifts may have been confounded, as the donors had an unknown CMV status. Diversity figures based on one million T cells were deemed too low.

CDR1 SGHAT and CDR2 FQNNGV come from the germline V gene. The CDR3 spans 18 residues. Trimming shortened V by 2 bases and J by 0 bases, and 19 bases separated the two germline ends. With regard to this clonotype: What it binds is not known.

A second PCR of about 7 to 12 cycles used a sample-barcoded 5' primer and a J-beta primer mix. TCRdb itself ran the 5' RACE reads through MiXCR, one entry per CDR3 protein. The sample shows more than 800,000 distinct CDR3 sequences, about 30% of them seen only once. The specimen was blood. This sequence joins TRBV11-2 and TRBJ1-2; weak D call: TRBD1 (5 bases). This receptor was identified in a woman over 75 in good health. The CDR3, as DNA: TGTGCCAGCAGCTTAAGGGCAGGGAGTCTCCGAGCTAACTATGGCTACACCTTC. Translation gives CASSLRAGSLRANYGYTF. Based on the CDR3 plus reference TRBV11-2 and TRBJ1-2, the full variable domain is EAGVAQSPRYKIIEKRQSVAFWCNPISGHATLYWYQQILGQGPKLLIQFQNNGVVDDSQLPKDRFSAERLKGVDSTLKIQPAKLEDSAVYLCASSLRAGSLRANYGYTFGSGTRLTVV.